This TCR beta chain is drawn from a study of cytomegalovirus exposure and HLA in healthy donors. General observations from the study: Common viral pathogens seemed, in a later analysis, to connect with several of the most significant clusters. When a later analysis was performed, an Asian-associated ancestry cluster reportedly had fewer N-insertions than the roughly 690-donor mean. Most TCRs appeared rarely, but some public TCRs recurred in many donors.

The PCR used 60 Vbeta and 13 Jbeta primers. TCRdb's table, derived via immunoSEQ multiplex PCR, lists solely in-frame clones and lacks some. Of about 140,000 clones in the sample, roughly 76% were seen once. This clone was seen more than once but under ten times. As yet, its antigen is unknown. The TCR sequence derives from a man aged 18 to 30 in good health and CMV-seronegative. The material sequenced was PBMCs.

DNA of the CDR3: TGTGCCAGCAGCTTAACGTTAGGGAGAGCGGGACTGGCTTCTCAAGAGACCCAGTACTTC. Its translation is CASSLTLGRAGLASQETQYF. The chain is built from TRBV7-3 and TRBJ2-5, with TRBD2 matching 7 bases. The junction had 18 bases not matched to a gene; V was cut back by 0 bases and J by 2 bases. The CDR3 sequence is 20 residues long. Germline V CDR1 and CDR2: SGHTA, FQGTGA. Together with reference TRBV7-3 and TRBJ2-5, the CDR3 gives the full variable domain: GAGVSQTPSNKVTEKGKYVELRCDPISGHTALYWYRQSLGQGPEFLIYFQGTGAADDSGLPNDRFFAVRPEGSVSTLKIQRTERGDSAVYLCASSLTLGRAGLASQETQYFGPGTRLLVL.